Listed below are T cell receptor beta chains from one sample, sequenced in a study of T cells in Graves' hyperthyroidism and ophthalmopathy. Each CDR3 protein is one row after TCRdb ran MiXCR on the multiplex PCR reads. The data contain about 600,000 distinct CDR3 sequences, approximately 15% of them singletons. The material sequenced was blood. The receptors were gathered from a woman aged 40 to 55 with Graves' ophthalmopathy. The CDR3 runs from the conserved cysteine through the conserved F or W.

cdr3_length v_call cdr3_aa
13 TRBV20-1 CSLSEAGNNEQFF
18 TRBV6-2/TRBV6-3 CASSYIPRDRGRIGELFF
13 TRBV2 CASSRRGGRGASF
13 TRBV12-3/TRBV12-4 CASSPSGVETQYF
16 TRBV29-1 CSVGPKTGGLPNEQFF
17 TRBV9 CASSPHQTGPMGNTIYF
14 TRBV2 CASSRQGYGVGYTF
13 TRBV20-1 CSARQGGAVGYTF
15 TRBV15 CATSLPTSGKETQYF
15 TRBV20-1 CSAEGALGGPDTQYF
16 TRBV18 CASSKSLAGAEETQYF
16 TRBV20-1 CSARDRGAREGQPQHF
15 TRBV20-1 CSASDRVGGADTQYF
14 TRBV12-3/TRBV12-4 CASSLGQGLQPQHF
15 TRBV18 CASSQSSGLSYEQYF
14 TRBV3-1 CASSQTGSQRGAFF
15 TRBV2 CATRLAGGLYNEQFF
15 TRBV7-8 CASSPGGAGKETQYF
11 TRBV12-5 CASGLGPEAFF
10 TRBV24-1 CAGPNTEAFF
15 TRBV5-5 CASSLSPTAQETQYF
15 TRBV5-1 CASSLGTSGSYEQYF
14 TRBV6-1 CASSEEGSYYEQYF
15 TRBV30 CAWSARDRGHSPLHF
14 TRBV12-3/TRBV12-4 CASSLALNQETQYF
15 TRBV11-2 CASSSLAGVGGEQFF
18 TRBV12-3/TRBV12-4 CASSLILRTGPSTDTQYF
14 TRBV27 CASSSPRVTYGYTF
15 TRBV27 CASSFWGQGASEQYF
17 TRBV6-5 CASSYSGSFHSGNTIYF
15 TRBV11-2 CASSLLWDGTDTQYF
18 TRBV11-2 CASSLDVKGLAGEETQYF
14 TRBV6-2/TRBV6-3 CASKTSGRGYEQFF
16 TRBV7-9 CASSLVAGGPRNEQFF
16 TRBV2 CASSSNRQLRGEKLFF
14 TRBV6-1 CASRGQGSKGPQHF
16 TRBV28 CASSFYRQALSYEQYF
13 TRBV28 CASSREPHSPLHF
15 TRBV18 CASSPGGGSYNEQFF
15 TRBV5-1 CASSLAPGGLNEQFF
12 TRBV20-1 CSASFWGTEAFF
13 TRBV7-9 CASSFTGIYEQYF
16 TRBV5-6 CASSSHLRIAGETQYF
15 TRBV7-9 CASRTDRGTGNTIYF